This TCR beta chain originates from a study of T cell changes during pregnancy in multiple sclerosis. The repertoire was sequenced with immunoSEQ multiplex PCR; TCRdb's copy has only in-frame clones and lacks some. This sample has roughly 90,000 clones; approximately 89% occur once, and the top ten carry about 0.95%. Material: peripheral blood, obtained before pregnancy. This sequence originates from a female donor with multiple sclerosis, enrolled in a pregnancy study.

CDR3 protein: CASRSGTKGQPQHF. CDR3 bases: TGTGCCAGCAGATCCGGGACAAAAGGTCAGCCCCAGCATTTT. The chain recombines TRBV28 with TRBJ1-5; possible D gene TRBD1, 6 bases. The V and J ends lost 6 bases and 6 bases respectively, with 15 bases between them. CDR3 size: 14 residues. Looked up from germline, CDR1 is MDHEN and CDR2 is SYDVKM.